The 30 T cell receptor beta chains presented below share a single source sample, sequenced in a study of blood T cell repertoires in COVID-19. The repertoire was sequenced with immunoSEQ multiplex PCR; TCRdb's copy has only in-frame clones and lacks some. The table includes some 390,000 clones, 85% to 90% detected once. Sequenced: PBMCs or T cells enriched from blood (not recorded which). These receptors all stem from a man aged 25-45 years who had recovered from COVID-19.

This sequence joins TRBV19 and TRBJ1-2, with TRBD1 as a possible D gene (6 bases). Germline values: CDR1 LNHDA, CDR2 SQIVND (reference sequence). Deletions cut 7 bases from V and 2 bases from J, with 14 bases between. The CDR3 contains 14 residues. CDR3 in amino acids: CASTPGAENYGYTF. The CDR3 nucleotides read TGTGCCAGTACCCCAGGGGCAGAGAACTATGGCTACACCTTC.

The rearrangement uses TRBV4-2 and TRBJ2-3; 7 nucleotides match TRBD2. The CDR3 sequence is 15 residues long. V lost 7 bases, J lost 2 bases, and 9 bases stayed unmatched. Germline V gene data show CDR1 as LGHNA and CDR2 as YNFKEQ. CDR3 in amino acids: CASTEEAGVTDTQYF. The CDR3 DNA follows: TGTGCCAGCACCGAAGAGGCGGGAGTCACAGATACGCAGTATTTT.

CDR3 protein: CASSLGLAGGWYEQYF. CDR3 sequence (DNA): TGTGCCAGCAGCCTGGGACTAGCGGGAGGGTGGTACGAGCAGTACTTC. J is TRBJ2-7 and V is TRBV7-2, with TRBD2 matching 16 bases. The CDR3 is 16 residues long. Trimming took 5 bases from V and 4 from J; bases not matched to a gene: 5. Germline-derived CDR1 and CDR2 are SGHTA and FQGNSA.

This clone was found once. One junction end does not reproduce the germline sequence, and a read error may be involved. The CDR3 sequence: CAWSLSTGAQQF. CDR3 nucleotide sequence: TGTGCCTGGAGTCTGTCGACAGGGGCCCAGCAATTT. This chain links TRBV30 with TRBJ1-3, with 8 bases lining up with TRBD1. The length of the CDR3 is 12 residues. The V gene's germline CDR1 is GTSNPN and CDR2 SVGIG (reference sequence).

The DNA for the CDR3 is TGCGCCAGCAGCATGCACCGGGACAGGGGCCCCAATCAGCCCCAGCATTTT. It translates to CASSMHRDRGPNQPQHF. The V gene is TRBV5-1, the J gene TRBJ1-5; 10 bases are shared with TRBD1. The length of the CDR3 is 17 residues. The V segment lost 4 bases and the J segment 3 bases; nucleotides outside the gene matches: 10. Germline-derived CDR1 and CDR2 are SGHRS and YFSETQ. Combining the CDR3 with reference TRBV5-1 and TRBJ1-5 gives the whole variable domain KAGVTQTPRYLIKTRGQQVTLSCSPISGHRSVSWYQQTPGQGLQFLFEYFSETQRNKGNFPGRFSGRQFSNSRSEMNVSTLELGDSALYLCASSMHRDRGPNQPQHFGDGTRLSIL.

This rearrangement joins TRBV7-2 to TRBJ2-3; TRBD2 matches 11 bases. With 1 base clipped from V and 5 bases from J, the junction kept 2 bases outside the gene matches. Per germline, CDR1 SGHTA and CDR2 FQGNSA. There are 15 residues in the CDR3. In DNA form, the CDR3 reads TGTGCCAGCAGCTTAGTTCTAGCGGGGGGAGATACGCAGTATTTT. Its translation is CASSLVLAGGDTQYF.

In this sample, this clone turned up many times. This sequence joins TRBV7-2 and TRBJ2-1; 7 positions match TRBD2. V lost 7 bases to trimming and J lost 3 bases; unmatched junction nucleotides: 9. Per the germline V gene, CDR1 is SGHTA and CDR2 is FQGNSA. The CDR3 totals 15 residues. CDR3 sequence (DNA): TGTGCCAGCACCCAGAGGCTAGCGGTCTACAATGAGCAGTTCTTC. This encodes CASTQRLAVYNEQFF.

This clone was detected a few times. The chain recombines TRBV7-9 with TRBJ1-4, with a weak D call TRBD1 (6 bases). The germline V gene has CDR1 SEHNR and CDR2 FQNEAQ (reference sequence). This CDR3 is 13 amino acids long. V lost 3 bases to trimming and J lost 8 bases, with 10 bases between them. CDR3: CASSFLGTEKLFF. The CDR3 DNA is TGTGCCAGCAGCTTTTTGGGGACAGAAAAACTGTTTTTT.

The rearrangement joins TRBV7-2 to TRBJ2-5, with a weak D call TRBD2 (6 bases). The germline gives CDR1 SGHTA, CDR2 FQGNSA. Trimming removed 3 bases at V and 5 bases at J, with 19 bases between. The CDR3 covers 16 residues. The CDR3 loop reads CASSFRGTWDRETQYF. CDR3 nucleotides: TGTGCCAGCAGCTTCCGCGGGACTTGGGACCGCGAGACCCAGTACTTC.

The chain links TRBV27 to TRBJ2-7, with D perhaps TRBD2 (6 bases). This CDR3 contains 16 residues. The germline CDR1 and CDR2 sequences are MNHEY and SMNVEV (reference sequence). V was cut by 4 bases and J by 1 base, with 17 bases left in between. The CDR3 region is CASSSPRVRGSYEQYF. DNA of the CDR3: TGTGCCAGCAGTTCCCCCCGTGTGCGGGGTTCCTACGAGCAGTACTTC.

The rearrangement joins TRBV5-6 to TRBJ2-7, with no clear D. The V end was cut by 3 bases, the J end by 2 bases, with 9 bases between. CDR3 length: 13 amino acids. From germline, CDR1 is SGHDT and CDR2 YYEEEE. The CDR3 nucleotides read TGTGCCAGCAGCTCTGGTGGGCCCTACGAGCAGTACTTC. Translation: CASSSGGPYEQYF.

The rearrangement uses TRBV15 and TRBJ2-7; TRBD1 agrees at 7 bases. The V segment lost 0 bases and the J segment 3 bases; nucleotides outside the gene matches: 5. Germline V gene lookup returns CDR1 LNHNV and CDR2 YYDKDF (reference sequence). The CDR3 contains 15 residues. The CDR3 coding sequence is TGTGCCACCAGCAGAGAGGGACAGAGGAACTACGAGCAGTACTTC. Translation: CATSREGQRNYEQYF.

The rearrangement links TRBV4-1 to TRBJ1-5, with 7 bases lining up with TRBD1. The CDR3 spans 15 residues. V lost 2 bases to trimming and J lost 3 bases; unmatched junction nucleotides: 4. Germline values: CDR1 MGHRA, CDR2 YSYEKL. CDR3 amino acids: CASSQPDRINQPQHF. The CDR3 bases are TGCGCCAGCAGCCAACCGGACAGGATCAATCAGCCCCAGCATTTT.

The gene calls are TRBV4-1 and TRBJ2-7, with TRBD1 matching over 9 bases. The V gene end was trimmed by 2 bases and the J gene end by 6 bases; junction bases not matched to a gene: 5. Looked up from germline, CDR1 is MGHRA and CDR2 is YSYEKL. The CDR3 spans 14 residues. DNA for the CDR3: TGCGCCAGCAGCCAACCCGGGACAGGGACCGAGCAGTACTTC. It is translated as CASSQPGTGTEQYF.

CDR3 sequence: CASSEGTSGVPLFF. The CDR3 coding sequence is TGTGCCAGCAGTGAGGGGACTAGCGGGGTCCCCCTGTTCTTC. V and J are TRBV25-1 and TRBJ2-1, with 13 positions matching TRBD2. The germline CDR1 and CDR2 sequences are MGHDK and SYGVNS. The CDR3 is made up of 14 amino acids. The V and J ends lost 3 bases and 15 bases, in that order; junction bases with no gene match: 8.

The CDR3 reads CASSRTDKNTEAFF. The CDR3 DNA follows: TGTGCCAGCTCACGGACAGACAAGAACACTGAAGCTTTCTTT. The rearrangement links TRBV18 to TRBJ1-1; D is possibly TRBD1 (6 bases). The CDR3 runs to 14 residues. Germline CDR1 and CDR2: KGHSH and LQKENI. V gave up 4 bases and J gave up 1 base, with 10 bases separating them.

J is TRBJ1-3 and V is TRBV7-2; D gene uncertain. With 5 bases removed from V and 1 base from J, the gap between germline ends came to 15 bases. The CDR3 runs 16 residues. Germline-derived CDR1 and CDR2 are SGHTA and FQGNSA. In DNA, the CDR3 is TGTGCCAGCAGCCCCTACGAGTTACTATCTGGAAACACCATATATTTT. It yields the protein CASSPYELLSGNTIYF.

V usage is TRBV5-1 and J usage is TRBJ2-5, with 7 nucleotides matching TRBD2. This CDR3 comprises 15 residues. Germline CDR1 and CDR2: SGHRS and YFSETQ. The V gene end was trimmed by 1 base and the J gene end by 5 bases; junction bases not matched to a gene: 8. The CDR3, as DNA: TGCGCCAGCAGCTTGTCGGCGGGAGCGGAGGAGACCCAGTACTTC. Translation: CASSLSAGAEETQYF. Looking up the rest from reference TRBV5-1 and TRBJ2-5 gives the full variable domain: KAGVTQTPRYLIKTRGQQVTLSCSPISGHRSVSWYQQTPGQGLQFLFEYFSETQRNKGNFPGRFSGRQFSNSRSEMNVSTLELGDSALYLCASSLSAGAEETQYFGPGTRLLVL.

J is TRBJ2-1 and V is TRBV29-1, with 8 bases identical to TRBD2. With 5 bases clipped from V and 3 bases from J, the junction kept 9 bases outside the gene matches. Germline V gene data show CDR1 as SQVTM and CDR2 as ANQGSEA. The CDR3 runs to 15 residues. This CDR3 is CSVYGHSGNYNEQFF. CDR3 DNA sequence: TGCAGCGTTTATGGACATAGCGGGAACTACAATGAGCAGTTCTTC.

The J gene is TRBJ2-5, the V gene TRBV7-2; no clear D gene. V lost 1 base, J lost 5 bases, and 8 bases lay in between. From germline, CDR1 is SGHTA and CDR2 FQGNSA. The CDR3 covers 13 residues. CDR3 sequence (DNA): TGTGCCAGCAGCTTAGGGCAGAGGGAGACCCAGTACTTC. It is translated as CASSLGQRETQYF.

The rearrangement links TRBV6-4 to TRBJ1-1, with a weak D call TRBD1 (6 bases). V lost 0 bases to trimming and J lost 5 bases, with 13 bases between them. This CDR3 contains 15 residues. Germline V CDR1 and CDR2: MRHNA, SNTAGT. The CDR3: CASSDSGRGRTEAFF. The DNA for the CDR3 is TGTGCCAGCAGTGACTCTGGCAGGGGAAGGACTGAAGCTTTCTTT.

With respect to this clone: The CDR3 carries no conserved terminal phenylalanine or tryptophan, so it likely arises from a read error. Because the CDR3's place on the DNA is in doubt, the DNA is left out and the CDR3 is given as listed by TCRdb. The chain recombines TRBV28 with TRBJ2-7; the table gives TRBD1 as D, unverified against the DNA. Germline CDR1 reads MDHEN; CDR2 reads SYDVKM. The CDR3 has 12 amino acids, counting both end residues. This chain's CDR3 is CASSFLQGAVYL.

V and J are TRBV11-1 and TRBJ2-2; 10 nucleotides line up with TRBD2. Trimming cost V 5 bases and J 5 bases; bases outside gene matches: 8. This CDR3 is built from 16 residues. Germline values: CDR1 SGHAT, CDR2 FQDESV (reference sequence). The CDR3 DNA is TGTGCCAGCAGCGCACGTCTAGCGGGAGCTACCGGGGAGCTGTTTTTT. Encoded protein: CASSARLAGATGELFF.

The chain combines TRBV12-3 or TRBV12-4 with TRBJ1-1, with unresolved D. CDR3 length: 13 amino acids. V lost 2 bases, J lost 4 bases, and 8 bases lay in between. The CDR3 is CASSLTGITEAFF. The CDR3 DNA reads as TGTGCCAGCAGTTTAACGGGGATCACTGAAGCTTTCTTT.

The rearrangement joins TRBV6-5 to TRBJ2-5; D possibly corresponds to TRBD2 (6 bases). V was clipped by 0 bases and J by 4 bases, with 12 bases between them. Germline CDR1 and CDR2: MNHEY and SVGAGI. The CDR3 is 15 residues long. The CDR3 nucleotides read TGTGCCAGCAGTTACTCAAGGGCCGGGGGAGAGACCCAGTACTTC. Protein product: CASSYSRAGGETQYF.

This clone was detected once. The chain employs TRBV12-2 and TRBJ2-1; the table's D call of TRBD2 was not tested on the DNA. TRBV12-2 is an annotated pseudogene. CDR3 size: 14 residues. The CDR3 DNA follows: TGTGCAAGTCTCCTAAGCGGGTCCTACAATGAGCAGTTCTTC. It codes for CASLLSGSYNEQFF.

The chain has TRBV19 and TRBJ2-2, with a weak D call TRBD2 (5 bases). Per germline, CDR1 LNHDA and CDR2 SQIVND (reference sequence). The CDR3 covers 14 residues. V lost 4 bases and J 6 bases, leaving 12 bases between the germline ends. The DNA for the CDR3 is TGTGCCAGTAGTACAAGGGAGTTGGCCGGGGAGCTGTTTTTT. Its translation is CASSTRELAGELFF.

The J gene is TRBJ2-5, the V gene TRBV12-3 or TRBV12-4, with 8 bases aligning to TRBD1. Trimming cost V 6 bases and J 4 bases; bases outside gene matches: 4. This CDR3 region has 13 residues. CDR3 sequence: CASSRGQGETQYF. The CDR3 DNA reads as TGTGCCAGCAGCCGAGGACAGGGAGAGACCCAGTACTTC.

V is TRBV5-4 and J is TRBJ1-6; maybe TRBD1 (6 bases). The ends were cut back, 4 bases at V and 8 bases at J, with 10 bases in the middle. Germline V CDR1 and CDR2: SGHNT, YYREEE (reference sequence). The CDR3 covers 13 residues. CDR3 DNA: TGTGCCAGCAGCCGGACAGAAGATTCACCCCTCCACTTT. It translates to CASSRTEDSPLHF.

V usage is TRBV18 and J usage is TRBJ1-5; no reliable D call. V lost 3 bases and J lost 7, with 7 bases in between. The CDR3 length is 12 residues. CDR1 KGHSH and CDR2 LQKENI come from the germline V gene. CDR3 coding DNA: TGTGCCAGCTCACCTGGTAGCCAGCCCCAGCATTTT. Translating gives CASSPGSQPQHF.